Reported below is one T cell receptor (beta chain). This record comes from a study of blood T cell repertoires in COVID-19. Study background: The United States, Italy and Spain provided the acute and convalescent COVID-19 samples.

As originally analysed: Amplification of reference gene primers was used by the study to estimate nucleated cell counts. Sequencing was performed with immunoSEQ multiplex PCR; in TCRdb, only in-frame clones are kept and a portion is missing. That table gives V, J and clone size, and the DNA gave D and trimming. The data contain roughly 300,000 clones, about 86% of them singletons. The study recruited people aged about 18 to 95 years across about two dozen US areas. With V trimmed by 5 bases and J by 0 bases, 9 bases remained unmatched. The CDR3 sequence is 17 residues long. CDR1 and CDR2 from the germline V gene are SSHAT and FNYEAQ (reference sequence).

The receptor comes from a woman aged 40 to 55 with acute COVID-19. The chain couples TRBV7-7 to TRBJ1-3; TRBD1 matches 8 bases. Material: PBMCs or T cells enriched from blood (not recorded which). CDR3 bases: TGTGCCAGCAGCCCTACCGGACAGGGAGGCTCTGGAAACACCATATATTTT. Amino acid sequence: CASSPTGQGGSGNTIYF.